This T cell receptor beta chain stems from a study of T cell responses to AZD1222 COVID-19 vaccine. Study-wide findings and caveats: After the peak T cell response, and only then, were repertoires sampled. Most donors were white British, females outnumbered males, and clonal diversity was possibly underestimated. Among vaccine-associated CD4 TCRs, coverage spanned spike, with dominance at 160-218 and 743-854.

Profiling relied on immunoSEQ multiplex PCR, and the TCRdb table lists in-frame clones only, not all of them. The data hold 92,000 or so clones, with roughly 90% observed a single time. The V and J ends lost 0 bases and 0 bases respectively, with 8 bases between them. The CDR3 has 15 amino acids. Germline V gene data show CDR1 as MNHEY and CDR2 as SMNVEV (reference sequence). By its share, this clone is medium-sized. Its specificity is unknown. The source was peripheral blood, collected on day 0 of AZD1222 vaccination. The receptor's source is an adult in good health. The V and J genes are TRBV27 and TRBJ1-1, with D hard to call. The CDR3 spells CASSLSGQMNTEAFF. The CDR3, as DNA: TGTGCCAGCAGTTTATCGGGTCAGATGAACACTGAAGCTTTCTTT.